Listed below are T cell receptor beta chains from one sample, sequenced in a study of CD4 T cells in relation to SARS-CoV-2 and coronaviruses. Generated by immunoSEQ multiplex PCR, the TCRdb table keeps only in-frame clones and is missing some. The sample holds under 65,000 clones, 86% seen once. Sample: memory CD4+ T cells from PBMCs. Every receptor here comes from a human donor in good health. The CDR3 runs from the conserved cysteine through the conserved F or W. Each record gives: V gene, D gene, clone size, J gene, CDR3 DNA, CDR3 protein. A D gene is named only where the DNA matches it firmly. Some rows have no size entry. The others give once, few or many, or a class for an expanded clone.

v_gene: TRBV5-5; d_gene: TRBD2; abundance: once; j_gene: TRBJ2-7; CDR3nt: TGTGCCAGCAGCTTGACTCTAGCGGGCTCCTCCTACGAGCAGTACTTC; CDR3aa: CASSLTLAGSSYEQYF
v_gene: TRBV3-1/TRBV3-2; d_gene: TRBD1; abundance: few; j_gene: TRBJ1-4; CDR3nt: TGTGCCAGCAGCCTCCGGACAGGGGATGAAAAACTGTTTTTT; CDR3aa: CASSLRTGDEKLFF
v_gene: TRBV30; d_gene: TRBD1; abundance: NA; j_gene: TRBJ1-5; CDR3nt: TGTGCCTGGAGTAAGGGGGCTAGCAATCAGCCCCAGCATTTT; CDR3aa: CAWSKGASNQPQHF
v_gene: TRBV27; d_gene: NA; abundance: NA; j_gene: TRBJ2-3; CDR3nt: TGTGCCAGCAGTTTGTCGGGAGCACGCGATACGCAGTATTTT; CDR3aa: CASSLSGARDTQYF
v_gene: TRBV2; d_gene: TRBD2; abundance: NA; j_gene: TRBJ2-5; CDR3nt: TGTGCCAGCAGTTCACTAGCGGGAGTCGGGAAGACCCAGTACTTC; CDR3aa: CASSSLAGVGKTQYF
v_gene: TRBV7-3; d_gene: TRBD1; abundance: NA; j_gene: TRBJ2-5; CDR3nt: TGTGCCAGCAGCTTTTCGGACAGGGTCGAGACCCAGTACTTC; CDR3aa: CASSFSDRVETQYF
v_gene: TRBV2; d_gene: TRBD1; abundance: NA; j_gene: TRBJ1-5; CDR3nt: TGTGCCAGCAGGCGGACAGGGGCTCAGGGGCCCCAGCATTTT; CDR3aa: CASRRTGAQGPQHF
v_gene: TRBV28; d_gene: NA; abundance: NA; j_gene: TRBJ1-2; CDR3nt: TGTGCCAGCAGCCCGCCACGGTATGGCTACACCTTC; CDR3aa: CASSPPRYGYTF
v_gene: TRBV6-6; d_gene: NA; abundance: NA; j_gene: TRBJ2-2; CDR3nt: TGTGCCAGCAGTTACGGGGCCGGGGAGCTGTTTTTT; CDR3aa: CASSYGAGELFF
v_gene: TRBV6-2/TRBV6-3; d_gene: NA; abundance: NA; j_gene: TRBJ2-7; CDR3nt: TGTGCCAGCAGTTACCCTAGTCCGGGACCCGGGCTCTACGAGCAGTACTTC; CDR3aa: CASSYPSPGPGLYEQYF
v_gene: TRBV21-1; d_gene: NA; abundance: NA; j_gene: TRBJ2-4; CDR3nt: TGTGCCAGCAGCAACCCCGCGGAGACAGAACTAGCCAAAAACATTCAGTACTTC; CDR3aa: CASSNPAETELAKNIQYF
v_gene: TRBV6-5; d_gene: NA; abundance: NA; j_gene: TRBJ1-4; CDR3nt: TGTGCCAGCAGTCCCGGTCGGGGGGCGGTGGAAAAACTGTTTTTT; CDR3aa: CASSPGRGAVEKLFF
v_gene: TRBV27; d_gene: TRBD1; abundance: NA; j_gene: TRBJ2-3; CDR3nt: TGTGCCAGCAGTTCCCCCCGGGACAGGGACGTCACAGATACGCAGTATTTT; CDR3aa: CASSSPRDRDVTDTQYF
v_gene: TRBV11-2; d_gene: NA; abundance: once; j_gene: TRBJ2-6; CDR3nt: TGTGCCAGCAGCTTAAAAGGTCAGGGAGGATTGTCTGGGGCCAACGTCCTGACTTTC; CDR3aa: CASSLKGQGGLSGANVLTF
v_gene: TRBV5-1; d_gene: TRBD2; abundance: NA; j_gene: TRBJ2-5; CDR3nt: TGCGCCAGCAGTGTTGATAGCGGGGCAAGGCAAGAGACCCAGTACTTC; CDR3aa: CASSVDSGARQETQYF
v_gene: TRBV5-1; d_gene: TRBD1; abundance: NA; j_gene: TRBJ2-7; CDR3nt: TGCGCCAGCAGCTTGTTTGGGACAGGCTTGATCTACGAGCAGTACTTC; CDR3aa: CASSLFGTGLIYEQYF
v_gene: TRBV10-1; d_gene: TRBD2; abundance: NA; j_gene: TRBJ2-1; CDR3nt: TGCGCCAGCAGGGCGACTAGCGGGGAGCAGTTCTTC; CDR3aa: CASRATSGEQFF
v_gene: TRBV12-3/TRBV12-4; d_gene: TRBD2; abundance: NA; j_gene: TRBJ2-1; CDR3nt: TGTGCCAGCAGTTTGTTACTAGCGCGCGAGCAGTTCTTC; CDR3aa: CASSLLLAREQFF
v_gene: TRBV4-1; d_gene: TRBD2; abundance: NA; j_gene: TRBJ2-7; CDR3nt: TGCGCCAGCAGCCAGTCCCCAGCTAGCGGGGTCTACGAGCAGTACTTC; CDR3aa: CASSQSPASGVYEQYF
v_gene: TRBV30; d_gene: TRBD1; abundance: NA; j_gene: TRBJ1-5; CDR3nt: TGTGCCTGGGCACAGGGGGAGGGACAGCCCCAGCATTTT; CDR3aa: CAWAQGEGQPQHF
v_gene: TRBV6-1; d_gene: TRBD2; abundance: NA; j_gene: TRBJ2-3; CDR3nt: TGTGCCAGCAGTGAAGGGGTTTGGACTAGCGGGAGTGATACAGATACGCAGTATTTT; CDR3aa: CASSEGVWTSGSDTDTQYF
v_gene: TRBV7-9; d_gene: TRBD2; abundance: NA; j_gene: TRBJ2-7; CDR3nt: TGTGCCAGCAGCTTACCGGGACTAGCGTTTCAGCAGTACTTC; CDR3aa: CASSLPGLAFQQYF
v_gene: TRBV19; d_gene: TRBD1; abundance: NA; j_gene: TRBJ1-2; CDR3nt: TGTGCCAGTAGTATGGTCGACAGGGGGCTCTATGGCTACACCTTC; CDR3aa: CASSMVDRGLYGYTF
v_gene: TRBV5-4; d_gene: NA; abundance: NA; j_gene: TRBJ2-5; CDR3nt: TGTGCCAGCAGCCGAGATATGGGCAGGGACAAGACCCAGTACTTC; CDR3aa: CASSRDMGRDKTQYF
v_gene: TRBV2; d_gene: TRBD1; abundance: NA; j_gene: TRBJ1-5; CDR3nt: TGTGCCAGCAGTCGGGACAGGGGGCAGGAGCCCCAGCATTTT; CDR3aa: CASSRDRGQEPQHF
v_gene: TRBV19; d_gene: NA; abundance: once; j_gene: TRBJ1-5; CDR3nt: TGTGCCAGTAGTATAGGGAGCAGCTTCAGCAATCAGCCCCAGCATTTT; CDR3aa: CASSIGSSFSNQPQHF
v_gene: TRBV7-3; d_gene: TRBD2; abundance: NA; j_gene: TRBJ2-2; CDR3nt: TGTGCCAGCAGCTTATCTAGCGGCTACACCGGGGAGCTGTTTTTT; CDR3aa: CASSLSSGYTGELFF
v_gene: TRBV18; d_gene: NA; abundance: NA; j_gene: TRBJ2-2; CDR3nt: TGTGCCAGCTCACCGCGGAACACCGGGGAGCTGTTTTTT; CDR3aa: CASSPRNTGELFF
v_gene: TRBV25-1; d_gene: TRBD1; abundance: NA; j_gene: TRBJ2-1; CDR3nt: TGTGCCAGCAGCCCAGACAGGGGCCGGTACAATGAGCAGTTCTTC; CDR3aa: CASSPDRGRYNEQFF
v_gene: TRBV14; d_gene: NA; abundance: few; j_gene: TRBJ1-1; CDR3nt: TGTGCCAGCACCAATCGCGGCAGGATGAACACTGAAGCTTTCTTT; CDR3aa: CASTNRGRMNTEAFF
v_gene: TRBV18; d_gene: TRBD2; abundance: NA; j_gene: TRBJ2-2; CDR3nt: TGTGCCAGCTCACTCCATCTAGCGGGAGGGAACACCGGGGAGCTGTTTTTT; CDR3aa: CASSLHLAGGNTGELFF
v_gene: TRBV19; d_gene: NA; abundance: NA; j_gene: TRBJ1-5; CDR3nt: TGTGCCAGTAGTTGGGGGGGTGCCCAGCATTTT; CDR3aa: CASSWGGAQHF
v_gene: TRBV27; d_gene: NA; abundance: NA; j_gene: TRBJ2-3; CDR3nt: TGTGCCAGCAGTTTAACCCCCACAGATACGCAGTATTTT; CDR3aa: CASSLTPTDTQYF
v_gene: TRBV7-2; d_gene: NA; abundance: NA; j_gene: TRBJ2-2; CDR3nt: TGTGCCAGCAGCTTATCTCCCGCGACAGAGAAGAACACCGGGGAGCTGTTTTTT; CDR3aa: CASSLSPATEKNTGELFF
v_gene: TRBV7-9; d_gene: NA; abundance: NA; j_gene: TRBJ1-1; CDR3nt: TGTGCCAGCAGCGTGGACAGCTTTGAAGCTTTCTTT; CDR3aa: CASSVDSFEAFF
v_gene: TRBV18; d_gene: NA; abundance: NA; j_gene: TRBJ2-1; CDR3nt: TGTGCCAGCTCACCACGTACTATAGAGCAGTTCTTC; CDR3aa: CASSPRTIEQFF
v_gene: TRBV5-1; d_gene: NA; abundance: NA; j_gene: TRBJ2-4; CDR3nt: TGCGCCAGCAGCTTGGCCCCTGCTAGGAGCGCTTCCCGGGACATTCAGTACTTC; CDR3aa: CASSLAPARSASRDIQYF
v_gene: TRBV5-1; d_gene: NA; abundance: NA; j_gene: TRBJ2-5; CDR3nt: TGCGCCAGCAGTCGATTGGAAACCCAAGAGACCCAGTACTTC; CDR3aa: CASSRLETQETQYF
v_gene: TRBV1; d_gene: NA; abundance: NA; j_gene: TRBJ2-7; CDR3nt: TGCACCAGCAGCCCCGCCTGCCGACCCAACACTAGCGAAGCCGCCTGCGAGCAGTACTTC; CDR3aa: CTSSPACRPNTSEAACEQYF
v_gene: TRBV19; d_gene: NA; abundance: NA; j_gene: TRBJ1-5; CDR3nt: TGTGCCAGCGGGGGGTCACACCAAAATAGCAATCAGCCCCAGCATTTT; CDR3aa: CASGGSHQNSNQPQHF
v_gene: TRBV5-1; d_gene: NA; abundance: few; j_gene: TRBJ2-2; CDR3nt: TGCGCCAGCAGCTTGGAGGGCTCCGGGGAGCTGTTTTTT; CDR3aa: CASSLEGSGELFF
v_gene: TRBV9; d_gene: TRBD2; abundance: once; j_gene: TRBJ2-1; CDR3nt: TGTGCCAGCAGTGGTACCGGGACTAGCGGCCACAATGAGCAGTTCTTC; CDR3aa: CASSGTGTSGHNEQFF
v_gene: TRBV28; d_gene: NA; abundance: NA; j_gene: TRBJ1-3; CDR3nt: TGTGCCAGCAGTTTATCGACCCCGGGCTTCCGAAACACCATATATTTT; CDR3aa: CASSLSTPGFRNTIYF
v_gene: TRBV11-2; d_gene: NA; abundance: NA; j_gene: TRBJ1-1; CDR3nt: TGTGCCAGCAGCTTACGGGGGGAAGCTTTCTTT; CDR3aa: CASSLRGEAFF
v_gene: TRBV5-4; d_gene: NA; abundance: once; j_gene: TRBJ2-7; CDR3nt: TGTGCCAGCAGCTTGGATTTAGTGCACGATGGGTCCTACGAGCAGTACTTC; CDR3aa: CASSLDLVHDGSYEQYF
v_gene: TRBV5-4; d_gene: TRBD2; abundance: NA; j_gene: TRBJ2-4; CDR3nt: TGTGCCAGCAGCCAGGGAGGGTCAGGGCCCCAAAACATTCAGTACTTC; CDR3aa: CASSQGGSGPQNIQYF
v_gene: TRBV7-9; d_gene: NA; abundance: NA; j_gene: TRBJ2-5; CDR3nt: TGTGCCACGGCGGTTGAGGAGACCCAGTACTTC; CDR3aa: CATAVEETQYF
v_gene: TRBV18; d_gene: NA; abundance: NA; j_gene: TRBJ2-7; CDR3nt: TGTGCCAGCTCACCCGGGGTTAGCGATAACGAGCAGTACTTC; CDR3aa: CASSPGVSDNEQYF
v_gene: TRBV7-2; d_gene: TRBD1; abundance: once; j_gene: TRBJ2-1; CDR3nt: TGTGCCAGCAGCGCGAACAGGGGATCCAATGAGCAGTTCTTC; CDR3aa: CASSANRGSNEQFF
v_gene: TRBV19; d_gene: TRBD1; abundance: NA; j_gene: TRBJ1-2; CDR3nt: TGTGCCAGTGCGGGACAGGGAAGCGGCTATGGCTACACCTTC; CDR3aa: CASAGQGSGYGYTF